These 27 T cell receptor beta chains were sequenced from one sample in a study of blood T cells in healthy people across ages. The second PCR ran roughly 6 to 12 cycles with a sample-barcoded 5' primer and J-beta primers. TCRdb reprocessed the 5' RACE reads with MiXCR, giving one entry per CDR3 protein. This sample has 650,000 to 700,000 distinct CDR3 sequences, with about a third found just once. Sequencing was carried out using blood. The receptors derive from a woman of 80 years or more in good health.

The chain is built from TRBV5-1 and TRBJ1-1; D not resolved. V was clipped by 5 bases and J by 0 bases, with 17 bases between them. This CDR3 region has 16 residues. Germline loops: CDR1 SGHRS, CDR2 YFSETQ. The CDR3 loop is CASSSRTELMNTEAFF. The CDR3 region has the DNA TGCGCCAGCAGTTCCAGGACGGAGCTTATGAACACTGAAGCTTTCTTT.

This clonotype was observed many times. This chain connects TRBV3-1 to TRBJ2-7; 7 positions match TRBD1. Germline lookup yields CDR1 LGHDT and CDR2 YNNKEL (reference sequence). The junction had 3 bases not matched to a gene; V was cut back by 1 base and J by 3 bases. There are 14 residues in the CDR3. In DNA, the CDR3 is TGTGCCAGCAGCCAAGCTGACAGGGACTACGAGCAGTACTTC. Amino acids: CASSQADRDYEQYF.

This clonotype was observed many times. This chain joins TRBV3-1 and TRBJ2-7; D gene unclear. V lost 1 base and J lost 5, with 6 bases in between. From germline, CDR1 is LGHDT and CDR2 YNNKEL (reference sequence). This CDR3 spans 12 amino acids. CDR3 sequence (DNA): TGTGCCAGCAGCCAAGGATCCCACGAGCAGTACTTC. It translates to CASSQGSHEQYF.

This clonotype has a count of ten or more. V is TRBV29-1 and J is TRBJ2-2, with 9 bases that match TRBD1. In germline, CDR1 is SQVTM, CDR2 ANQGSEA. The CDR3 has 14 residues. J gave up 9 bases and V 3 bases, and 8 bases lay outside the gene matches. The CDR3 DNA reads as TGCAGCGTTGAGGCGGGACAGGGTACGAGGGAGCTGTTTTTT. This encodes CSVEAGQGTRELFF.

Details on this clonotype: At one boundary the junction diverges from the germline segment, which might be a read error. The chain carries TRBV5-1 and TRBJ2-5, with D tentatively TRBD1 or TRBD2 (5 bases each). The J call may be faulty, since TRBJ2-7 better matches the DNA end. Germline V gives CDR1 SGHRS, CDR2 YFSETQ. The CDR3 length is 14 residues. The CDR3 region is CAGSLRVQDVEQYF. In DNA form, the CDR3 reads TGCGCCGGCAGCTTGAGGGTACAGGATGTCGAGCAGTACTTC.

A few counts support this clonotype. It may be a read error: a sequence one base away is much more abundant. This sequence joins TRBV20-1 and TRBJ2-3, with 9 nucleotides matching TRBD1. Germline V gene sequence: CDR1 DFQATT, CDR2 SNEGSKA (reference sequence). There are 17 residues in the CDR3. The CDR3 loop reads CSTRSWGQDRGTDTQYF. In DNA form, the CDR3 reads TGCAGTACTAGATCATGGGGTCAGGACAGGGGAACAGATACGCAGTATTTT.

This chain uses TRBV7-9 with TRBJ2-1; TRBD1 matches at 8 bases. This CDR3 has 15 amino acids. The ends lost 7 bases at V and 2 bases at J; junction bases unmatched: 7. Germline-derived CDR1 and CDR2 are SEHNR and FQNEAQ (reference sequence). The CDR3 DNA reads as TGTGCCAGCAATCACCGGGACAGGACCTACAATGAGCAGTTCTTC. Translation gives CASNHRDRTYNEQFF.

This clonotype turned up a few times. This rearrangement joins TRBV19 to TRBJ1-5; TRBD1 might be the D (6 bases). This CDR3 region has 15 residues. Trimming took off 3 bases at V and 4 bases at J, with 13 bases between the two ends. Germline V gives CDR1 LNHDA, CDR2 SQIVND (reference sequence). CDR3 sequence reads: CASSMGGQGNQPQHF. CDR3 DNA sequence: TGTGCCAGTAGTATGGGTGGGCAGGGGAATCAGCCCCAGCATTTT.

This clonotype was found many times. The chain joins TRBV4-3 to TRBJ2-3, with D unclear. Germline lookup yields CDR1 LGHNA and CDR2 YSLEER. The V end lost 0 bases, the J end lost 0 bases, and 7 bases lay between the germline ends. There are 15 residues in the CDR3. CDR3 coding DNA: TGCGCCAGCAGCCAAGATCGGATTAGCACAGATACGCAGTATTTT. It codes for CASSQDRISTDTQYF.

The V and J genes are TRBV6-2 or TRBV6-3 and TRBJ2-2, with 7 bases lining up with TRBD2. This CDR3 is built from 13 residues. CDR1 MNHEY and CDR2 SVGEGT come from the germline V gene. V gave up 3 bases and J gave up 6 bases; unmatched junction bases: 1. The DNA of the CDR3 is TGTGCCAGCAGTTATGGGGGGGCCGGGGAGCTGTTTTTT. This translates into CASSYGGAGELFF.

J is TRBJ2-3 and V is TRBV3-1; 11 bases line up with TRBD2. Germline V CDR1 and CDR2: LGHDT, YNNKEL (reference sequence). Unmatched junction bases numbered 10, after V lost 3 bases and J lost 2 bases. The CDR3 runs 18 residues. CDR3 sequence: CASSHDPGLAGYTDTQYF. Written as DNA, the CDR3 is TGTGCCAGCAGCCATGACCCAGGACTAGCGGGTTACACAGATACGCAGTATTTT.

The sample holds one count of this clonotype. V gene TRBV4-2 combines with J gene TRBJ2-5; D uncertain. Trimming pared 1 base from V and 5 bases from J, leaving 11 bases between. The CDR3 is 14 amino acids. Germline V gene data show CDR1 as LGHNA and CDR2 as YNFKEQ. The DNA of the CDR3 is TGTGCCAGCAGCCAAGGTACCATCTGGGAGACCCAGTACTTC. It is translated as CASSQGTIWETQYF.

This clonotype showed up many times. The chain links TRBV5-4 to TRBJ2-5; 8 nucleotides agree with TRBD1. The CDR3 runs to 16 residues. Germline values: CDR1 SGHNT, CDR2 YYREEE (reference sequence). Unmatched junction bases numbered 8, after V lost 2 bases and J lost 2 bases. The CDR3 region is CASSLAGTGQQETQYF. For the CDR3, the DNA is TGTGCCAGCAGCTTAGCCGGGACAGGACAACAAGAGACCCAGTACTTC.

A few counts support this clonotype. The chain joins TRBV5-1 to TRBJ1-4, with D tentatively TRBD1 (5 bases). The germline V gene has CDR1 SGHRS and CDR2 YFSETQ. V lost 0 bases and J 17 bases, leaving 17 bases between the germline ends. This CDR3 region has 13 residues. For the CDR3, the DNA is TGCGCCAGCAGCTTGGACGGCTCGACAGCTCTTTTTTTT. This translates into CASSLDGSTALFF.

The sample holds many counts of this clonotype. The chain has TRBV7-3 and TRBJ2-6; D not certain. The CDR3 consists of 13 residues. Germline CDR1 reads SGHTA; CDR2 reads FQGTGA. The ends were cut back, 0 bases at V and 10 bases at J, with 7 bases in the middle. CDR3 sequence (DNA): TGTGCCAGCAGCTTAACCCAGCAAAACGTCCTGACTTTC. Its translation: CASSLTQQNVLTF.

Many counts were recorded for this clonotype. This chain links TRBV7-2 with TRBJ2-3; 9 nucleotides line up with TRBD2. Germline trimming cut 5 bases from V and 6 bases from J; bases unmatched to any gene: 12. The CDR3 runs 16 residues. Germline V gives CDR1 SGHTA, CDR2 FQGNSA. The CDR3: CASSTLGRGGQDTQYF. As DNA, the CDR3 is TGTGCCAGCAGCACCCTGGGGCGGGGGGGCCAGGATACGCAGTATTTT.

Regarding this clonotype: A read error may produce the germline difference seen at one junction end. This rearrangement joins TRBV27 to TRBJ2-7; D may be TRBD2 (6 bases). The V gene's germline CDR1 is MNHEY and CDR2 SMNVEV (reference sequence). The CDR3 extends over 15 amino acids. This CDR3 reads CASSFAGGEAYEQYF. CDR3 DNA: TGCGCCAGCAGTTTCGCCGGGGGAGAAGCCTACGAGCAGTACTTC.

This chain links TRBV29-1 with TRBJ2-7; 8 positions match TRBD2. Germline assignment: CDR1 SQVTM and CDR2 ANQGSEA. This CDR3 is built from 15 residues. Trimming removed 4 bases from V and 3 bases from J; junction bases left unmatched: 11. Here the CDR3 DNA reads TGCAGCGTTGTCTCGGGGACTAGACATAACTACGAGCAGTACTTC. Translation gives CSVVSGTRHNYEQYF.

V gene TRBV7-2 combines with J gene TRBJ2-3; TRBD1 is a possible D gene (6 bases). V shed 6 bases and J shed 0 bases, with 10 bases lying between them. Germline loops: CDR1 SGHTA, CDR2 FQGNSA. There are 14 residues in the CDR3. The CDR3 sequence: CASSYRVSTDTQYF. For the CDR3, the DNA is TGTGCCAGCAGTTACAGGGTTAGCACAGATACGCAGTATTTT.

This clonotype occurred many times. The CDR3 DNA sequence: TGTGCTAGTGGGTCCGGACAGGGGGCCACGGATACGCAGTATTTT. Translating it yields CASGSGQGATDTQYF. The V gene is TRBV12-5, the J gene TRBJ2-3; TRBD1 agrees at 11 bases. The CDR3 spans 15 residues. J was trimmed by 6 bases and V by 6 bases; bases with no gene match: 8. CDR1 and CDR2 (germline): LGHNT, FRNRAP.

The table lists this clonotype with many counts. The chain couples TRBV7-9 to TRBJ2-5, with 8 bases matching TRBD2. V was pared by 5 bases and J by 3 bases, with 14 bases of the junction left unmatched. Germline assignment: CDR1 SEHNR and CDR2 FQNEAQ (reference sequence). The CDR3 has 17 amino acids. This chain's CDR3 is CASSPTLGGGFEETQYF. DNA of the CDR3: TGTGCCAGCAGCCCGACGCTGGGCGGGGGGTTCGAAGAGACCCAGTACTTC.

This clonotype was seen many times. The chain is built from TRBV29-1 and TRBJ1-5; D gene unclear. With 1 base removed from V and 7 bases from J, the gap between germline ends came to 11 bases. The CDR3 is 13 amino acids. Germline V gene data show CDR1 as SQVTM and CDR2 as ANQGSEA. CDR3 sequence: CSVEGVLGQPQHF. DNA for the CDR3: TGCAGCGTTGAAGGGGTTTTAGGGCAGCCCCAGCATTTT.

This clonotype occurred many times. This chain joins TRBV6-2 or TRBV6-3 and TRBJ2-5, with D possibly being TRBD1 (5 bases). CDR3 length equals 13 residues. Trimming cost V 7 bases and J 5 bases, with 14 bases left between them. Germline V CDR1 and CDR2: MNHEY, SVGEGT. This CDR3 is CASTVGRGETQYF. In DNA, the CDR3 is TGTGCCAGCACCGTCGGTAGGGGTGAGACCCAGTACTTC.

About this clonotype itself: A single base separates this from a much larger clone, so it may be a read error. The gene calls are TRBV6-2 or TRBV6-3 and TRBJ1-5; D possibly corresponds to TRBD1 (6 bases). V was trimmed by 6 bases and J by 5 bases, leaving 20 bases between them. The CDR3 totals 16 residues. Germline V CDR1 and CDR2: MNHEY, SVGEGT. The DNA of the CDR3 is TGTGCCAGCAGGACACACAGGGCCCTACAGGATCAGCCCCAGCATTTT. This translates into CASRTHRALQDQPQHF.

Details on this clonotype: At one of its ends the junction is not consistent with the germline gene, which may arise from a read error. The V gene is TRBV2, the J gene TRBJ2-1; D might be TRBD1 (6 bases). With the DNA end fitting TRBJ2-7 better, the J assignment may be wrong. Germline CDR1 SNHLY, CDR2 FYNNEI. The CDR3 sequence is 12 residues long. CDR3 sequence reads: CVSSVGANEQYF. DNA for the CDR3: TGTGTCAGCAGTGTGGGGGCCAATGAGCAGTACTTC.

This clonotype was recorded many times. CDR3 region: CASSPSGRQDYGYTF. DNA of the CDR3: TGTGCCAGCAGTCCTAGCGGCCGACAGGACTATGGCTACACCTTC. The rearrangement uses TRBV12-3 or TRBV12-4 and TRBJ1-2; weak D call: TRBD1 (6 bases). This CDR3 is built from 15 residues. V lost 5 bases to trimming and J lost 3 bases, with 16 bases between them.

This clonotype was seen repeatedly, ten times or more. This chain links TRBV7-7 with TRBJ2-1, with 7 bases aligning to TRBD1. CDR1 is SSHAT and CDR2 is FNYEAQ in the germline V gene (reference sequence). With 2 bases clipped from V and 7 bases from J, the junction kept 8 bases outside the gene matches. There are 15 residues in the CDR3. The CDR3 loop is CASSLRGGKGNEQFF. CDR3 coding DNA: TGTGCCAGCAGCTTACGAGGGGGCAAGGGGAATGAGCAGTTCTTC.